The TCR beta chain under discussion was sequenced for a study of CD8 T cells in ankylosing spondylitis. Overall study results and limits: Some motif variants were previously reported in reactive arthritis synovial fluid and blood.

Making use of molecular barcodes, quantitative 5'-RACE generated TCR beta libraries. TCRdb passed the 5' RACE reads through MiXCR, listing each CDR3 protein once. The repertoire holds more than 150,000 distinct CDR3 sequences, with roughly 18% as singletons. This clonotype appeared many times. Its antigen is undetermined. V shed 5 bases and J 4 bases; nucleotides not matched to a gene: 4. Germline CDR1 is SGHAT and CDR2 is FQNNGV. The CDR3 consists of 14 residues. The receptor comes from a male donor under 35 with ankylosing spondylitis or in good health (not recorded which). This chain joins TRBV11-2 and TRBJ1-3; TRBD1 aligns across 8 bases. Sequenced input: blood, either unsorted or a sorted T cell fraction (not recorded which). The CDR3 DNA follows: TGTGCCAGCAGCCCAGGGGGCGCGGGAAACACCATATATTTT. Protein product: CASSPGGAGNTIYF.